The T cell receptor (beta chain) described here comes from a study of control samples from healthy donors and cancer patients. The method was immunoSEQ multiplex PCR; TCRdb's version includes in-frame clones alone and lacks a portion of them. The sample shows 150,000 to 180,000 clones, about 94% of them seen only once. CDR3 length: 14 amino acids. The V gene lost 6 bases and the J gene lost 4 bases, with 15 bases spanning the gap. CDR1 MDHEN and CDR2 SYDVKM come from the germline V gene. The sequenced sample consisted of blood. This sequence was found in a man aged 35 to 55 in good health. The chain joins TRBV28 to TRBJ1-1; possibly TRBD1 for D (5 bases). The CDR3 DNA sequence: TGTGCCAGCAGGCCGCAGGGATGGGGCACTGAAGCTTTCTTT. Translating it yields CASRPQGWGTEAFF.